This is a list of T cell receptor beta chains from one sample in a study of blood T cell repertoires in COVID-19. Profiling relied on immunoSEQ multiplex PCR, and the TCRdb table lists in-frame clones only, not all of them. Here the sample spans 200,000 to 250,000 clones, about 90% being singletons. Sequenced sample: peripheral blood. All receptors derive from a woman under 30 who had recovered from COVID-19. Each CDR3 is given with its conserved first and last residue. D genes are given only for firm matches. Clone size is given for some rows only: seen once, a few or many times, or a class if the clone is expanded.

d_gene,j_gene,v_gene,abundance,CDR3aa,CDR3nt
TRBD1,TRBJ2-5,TRBV4-1,NA,CASSQEPTGKKETQYF,TGCGCCAGCAGCCAAGAGCCGACAGGGAAAAAAGAGACCCAGTACTTC
NA,TRBJ1-6,TRBV7-3,once,CASSYNSNNSPLHF,TGTGCCAGCAGCTATAACAGTAATAATTCACCCCTCCACTTT
NA,TRBJ2-1,TRBV7-9,NA,CASSLSDREVNEQFF,TGTGCCAGCAGCTTAAGTGACAGGGAGGTGAATGAGCAGTTCTTC
TRBD1,TRBJ2-7,TRBV19,once,CASRERGRPDYEQYF,TGTGCCAGTAGGGAGAGGGGGCGTCCGGACTACGAGCAGTACTTC
NA,TRBJ1-5,TRBV5-1,NA,CASSLHGGADQPQHF,TGCGCCAGCAGCTTGCATGGGGGGGCCGATCAGCCCCAGCATTTT
NA,TRBJ1-3,TRBV6-2/TRBV6-3,NA,CASSYSGAGNTIYF,TGTGCCAGCAGTTACTCGGGAGCTGGAAACACCATATATTTT
TRBD2,TRBJ2-2,TRBV5-6,NA,CASSVLAGLTGELFF,TGTGCCAGCAGCGTGCTAGCGGGGCTCACCGGGGAGCTGTTTTTT
NA,TRBJ1-5,TRBV19,NA,CASSFLNNQPQHF,TGTGCCAGTAGTTTTCTAAATAATCAGCCCCAGCATTTT
NA,TRBJ1-1,TRBV23-1,NA,CASSHLTETMNTEAFF,TGCGCCAGCAGTCACCTGACAGAAACGATGAACACTGAAGCTTTCTTT
TRBD1,TRBJ2-6,TRBV19,NA,CASSIRWAGGRTGANVLTF,TGTGCCAGTAGTATAAGATGGGCAGGGGGCCGAACTGGGGCCAACGTCCTGACTTTC
NA,TRBJ2-3,TRBV6-5,NA,CASKGSTDTQYF,TGTGCCAGCAAGGGGAGCACAGATACGCAGTATTTT
NA,TRBJ2-3,TRBV9,NA,CASSAYFADTQYF,TGTGCCAGCAGCGCCTACTTCGCAGATACGCAGTATTTT
NA,TRBJ1-4,TRBV5-1,NA,CASSLGWGTSTNEKLFF,TGCGCCAGCAGCTTGGGTTGGGGGACTTCAACTAATGAAAAACTGTTTTTT
NA,TRBJ2-1,TRBV7-9,once,CASSLEGGGYNEQFF,TGTGCCAGCAGCTTAGAGGGAGGGGGGTACAATGAGCAGTTCTTC
TRBD2,TRBJ2-3,TRBV7-3,once,CASSLGLAGGNTDTQYF,TGTGCCAGCAGCTTGGGACTAGCGGGAGGCAACACAGATACGCAGTATTTT
NA,TRBJ1-1,TRBV20-1,NA,CSAEQGPAFF,TGCAGTGCCGAGCAGGGTCCAGCTTTCTTT
NA,TRBJ2-7,TRBV27,once,CASSLGQLYEQYF,TGTGCCAGCAGTTTGGGACAATTATACGAGCAGTACTTC
NA,TRBJ2-4,TRBV7-9,NA,CASSPEAYIQYF,TGTGCCAGCAGCCCCGAGGCATACATTCAGTACTTC
TRBD2,TRBJ2-3,TRBV5-1,NA,CASSFGTSGSDTQYF,TGCGCCAGCAGCTTCGGGACTAGCGGGTCAGATACGCAGTATTTT
NA,TRBJ1-6,TRBV19,NA,CASSISPIMRSSYNSPLHF,TGTGCCAGTAGTATATCCCCCATCATGCGGAGCTCCTATAATTCACCCCTCCACTTT
NA,TRBJ2-2,TRBV27,once,CASSFGMNTGELFF,TGTGCCAGCAGTTTCGGGATGAACACCGGGGAGCTGTTTTTT
NA,TRBJ1-5,TRBV9,NA,CASSVGAYDSNQPQHF,TGTGCCAGCAGCGTGGGGGCCTACGATAGCAATCAGCCCCAGCATTTT
NA,TRBJ2-1,TRBV7-2,NA,CASTPGGIVHNEQFF,TGTGCCAGCACTCCAGGAGGGATCGTACACAATGAGCAGTTCTTC
TRBD2,TRBJ2-5,TRBV15,NA,CATSGSPSGEREVRRPKETQYF,TGTGCCACCAGCGGATCCCCCTCGGGGGAGCGGGAGGTCCGACGGCCAAAAGAGACCCAGTACTTC
NA,TRBJ1-1,TRBV13,once,CASSLQGNTEAFF,TGTGCCAGCAGCCTACAGGGGAACACTGAAGCTTTCTTT
TRBD2,TRBJ2-2,TRBV4-1,NA,CASSQGASGSTGELFF,TGCGCCAGCAGCCAAGGGGCTAGCGGGAGTACCGGGGAGCTGTTTTTT
TRBD1,TRBJ1-5,TRBV19,few,CASKQGARNQPQHF,TGTGCCAGCAAACAGGGGGCGCGGAATCAGCCCCAGCATTTT
NA,TRBJ1-2,TRBV21-1,NA,CASSPGQGKDGYTF,TGTGCCAGCAGCCCCGGACAGGGAAAGGATGGCTACACCTTC
TRBD1,TRBJ2-3,TRBV19,NA,CASRDTGTGADTQYF,TGTGCCAGTAGGGATACCGGGACAGGGGCAGATACGCAGTATTTT
NA,TRBJ1-3,TRBV7-2,once,CASSNQPITGSIYF,TGTGCCAGCAGCAATCAACCCATTACAGGGTCGATATATTTT
NA,TRBJ1-4,TRBV7-9,NA,CASSLGAGPLFF,TGTGCCAGCAGCTTAGGGGCAGGCCCACTGTTTTTT
TRBD1,TRBJ2-2,TRBV23-1,NA,CASSRGGEVNTGELFF,TGCGCCAGCAGTCGAGGGGGCGAAGTTAACACCGGGGAGCTGTTTTTT
TRBD1,TRBJ2-7,TRBV18,NA,CASSPEDRYSYEQYF,TGTGCCAGCTCACCTGAGGACAGGTACTCCTACGAGCAGTACTTC
TRBD2,TRBJ2-2,TRBV6-4,once,CASSPLAGGTGELFF,TGTGCCAGCAGCCCCCTAGCGGGAGGAACCGGGGAGCTGTTTTTT
NA,TRBJ2-7,TRBV7-8,NA,CASSEDLNHEQYF,TGTGCCAGCAGCGAAGACTTGAACCACGAGCAGTACTTC
NA,TRBJ1-1,TRBV7-2,NA,CASSLNTGEAFF,TGTGCCAGCAGCTTAAATACAGGGGAAGCTTTCTTT
TRBD2,TRBJ2-5,TRBV7-6,NA,CASSLVAGGPGKETQYF,TGTGCCAGCAGCTTAGTAGCGGGAGGGCCAGGGAAAGAGACCCAGTACTTC
NA,TRBJ1-3,TRBV30,NA,CAWSVLFSGNTIYF,TGTGCCTGGAGTGTACTGTTCTCTGGAAACACCATATATTTT
TRBD1,TRBJ2-1,TRBV27,NA,CASSFRGLGNEQFF,TGTGCCAGCAGTTTTAGGGGGCTAGGAAATGAGCAGTTCTTC
NA,TRBJ2-5,TRBV11-1,NA,CASRKARRLQETQYF,TGTGCCAGCAGGAAAGCGCGGAGACTCCAAGAGACCCAGTACTTC